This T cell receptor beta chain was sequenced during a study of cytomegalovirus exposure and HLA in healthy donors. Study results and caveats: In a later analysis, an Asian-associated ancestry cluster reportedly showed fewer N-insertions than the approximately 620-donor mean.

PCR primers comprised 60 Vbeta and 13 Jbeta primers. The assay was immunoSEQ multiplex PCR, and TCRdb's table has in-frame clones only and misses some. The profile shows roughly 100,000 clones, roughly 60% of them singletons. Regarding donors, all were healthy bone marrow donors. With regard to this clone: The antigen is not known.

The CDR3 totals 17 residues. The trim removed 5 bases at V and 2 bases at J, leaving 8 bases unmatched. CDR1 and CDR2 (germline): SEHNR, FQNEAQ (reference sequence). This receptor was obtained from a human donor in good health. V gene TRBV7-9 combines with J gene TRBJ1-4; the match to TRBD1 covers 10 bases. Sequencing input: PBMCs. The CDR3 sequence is CASSTWGQGLTNEKLFF. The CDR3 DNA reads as TGTGCCAGCAGCACCTGGGGACAGGGGCTCACTAATGAAAAACTGTTTTTT.